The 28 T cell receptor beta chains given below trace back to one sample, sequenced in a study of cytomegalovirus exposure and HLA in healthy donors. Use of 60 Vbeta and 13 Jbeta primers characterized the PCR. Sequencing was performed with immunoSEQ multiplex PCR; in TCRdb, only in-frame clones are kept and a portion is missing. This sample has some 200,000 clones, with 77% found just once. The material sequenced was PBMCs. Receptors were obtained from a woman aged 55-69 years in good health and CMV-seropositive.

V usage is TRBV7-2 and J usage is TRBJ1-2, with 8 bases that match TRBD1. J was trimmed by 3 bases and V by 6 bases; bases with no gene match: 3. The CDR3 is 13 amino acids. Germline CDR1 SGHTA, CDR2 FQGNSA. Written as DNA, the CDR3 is TGTGCCAGCAGAGACAGGGGAGACTATGGCTACACCTTC. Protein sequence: CASRDRGDYGYTF.

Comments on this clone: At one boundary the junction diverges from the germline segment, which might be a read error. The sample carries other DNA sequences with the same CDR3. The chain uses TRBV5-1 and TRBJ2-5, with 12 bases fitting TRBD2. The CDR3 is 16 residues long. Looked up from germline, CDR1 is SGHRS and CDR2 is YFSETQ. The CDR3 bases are TGCGCCAGCAGCTTACAAGGACTAGCGGGACAAGAGACTCAGTACTTC. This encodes CASSLQGLAGQETQYF.

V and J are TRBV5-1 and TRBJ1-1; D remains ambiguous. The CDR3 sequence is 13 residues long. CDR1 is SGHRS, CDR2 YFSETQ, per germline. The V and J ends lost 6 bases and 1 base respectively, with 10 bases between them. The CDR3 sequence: CASKRGRNTEAFF. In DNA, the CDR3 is TGCGCCAGCAAACGTGGCCGGAACACTGAAGCTTTCTTT.

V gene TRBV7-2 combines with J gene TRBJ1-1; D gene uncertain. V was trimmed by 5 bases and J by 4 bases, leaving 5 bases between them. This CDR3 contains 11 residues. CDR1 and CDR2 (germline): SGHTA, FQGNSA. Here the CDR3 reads CASSPSTEAFF. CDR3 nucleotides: TGTGCCAGCAGCCCTTCCACTGAAGCTTTCTTT.

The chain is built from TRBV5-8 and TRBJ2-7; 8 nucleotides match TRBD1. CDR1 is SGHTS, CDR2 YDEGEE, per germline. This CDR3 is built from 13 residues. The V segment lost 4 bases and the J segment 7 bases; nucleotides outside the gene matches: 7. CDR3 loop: CASSPDRAPEQYF. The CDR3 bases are TGTGCCAGCAGCCCGGACAGGGCCCCTGAGCAGTACTTC.

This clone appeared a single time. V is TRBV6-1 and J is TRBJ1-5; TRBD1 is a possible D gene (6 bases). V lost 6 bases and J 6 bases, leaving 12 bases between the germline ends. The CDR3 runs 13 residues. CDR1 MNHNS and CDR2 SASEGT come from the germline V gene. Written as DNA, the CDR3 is TGTGCCAGCAGGAGGGGGATAGGTCAGCCCCAGCATTTT. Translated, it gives CASRRGIGQPQHF.

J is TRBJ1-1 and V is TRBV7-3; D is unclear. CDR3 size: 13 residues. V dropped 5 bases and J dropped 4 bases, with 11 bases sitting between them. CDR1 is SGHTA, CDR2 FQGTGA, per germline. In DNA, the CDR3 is TGTGCCAGCAGCCCAAACCAGGTCACTGAAGCTTTCTTT. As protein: CASSPNQVTEAFF.

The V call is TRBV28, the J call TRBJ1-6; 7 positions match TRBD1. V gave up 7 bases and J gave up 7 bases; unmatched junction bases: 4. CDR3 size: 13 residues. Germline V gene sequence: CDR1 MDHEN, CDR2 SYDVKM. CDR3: CASKQGWNSPLHF. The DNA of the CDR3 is TGTGCCAGCAAACAGGGGTGGAATTCACCCCTCCACTTT.

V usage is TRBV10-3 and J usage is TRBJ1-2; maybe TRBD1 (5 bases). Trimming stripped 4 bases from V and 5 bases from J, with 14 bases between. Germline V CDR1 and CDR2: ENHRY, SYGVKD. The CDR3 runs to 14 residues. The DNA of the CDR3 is TGTGCCATCAGTGGGGGCAACTCCCTTTATGGCTACACCTTC. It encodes CAISGGNSLYGYTF.

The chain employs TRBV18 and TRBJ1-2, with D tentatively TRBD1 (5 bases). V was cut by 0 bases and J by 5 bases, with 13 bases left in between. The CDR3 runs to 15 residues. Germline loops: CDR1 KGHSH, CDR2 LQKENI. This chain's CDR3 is CASSPPVGLEYGYTF. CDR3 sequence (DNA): TGTGCCAGCTCACCACCCGTGGGGCTTGAGTATGGCTACACCTTC.

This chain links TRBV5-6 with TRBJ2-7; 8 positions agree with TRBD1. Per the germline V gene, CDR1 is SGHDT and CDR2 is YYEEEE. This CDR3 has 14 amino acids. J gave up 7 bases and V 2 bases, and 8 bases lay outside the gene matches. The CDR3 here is CASSFLQGAREQYF. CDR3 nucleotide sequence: TGTGCCAGCAGCTTTTTGCAGGGGGCGAGGGAGCAGTACTTC.

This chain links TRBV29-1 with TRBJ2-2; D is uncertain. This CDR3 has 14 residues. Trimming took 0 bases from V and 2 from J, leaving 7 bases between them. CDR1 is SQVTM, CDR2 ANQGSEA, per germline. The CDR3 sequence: CSVEDVYNTGELFF. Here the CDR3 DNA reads TGCAGCGTTGAAGATGTCTACAACACCGGGGAGCTGTTTTTT.

This chain's CDR3 is CASSVGREETQYF. The CDR3 DNA is TGTGCCAGCAGCGTAGGGAGAGAAGAGACCCAGTACTTC. The rearrangement joins TRBV9 to TRBJ2-5; D is unresolved. The CDR3 consists of 13 residues. The ends were cut back, 0 bases at V and 3 bases at J, with 6 bases in the middle. Looked up from germline, CDR1 is SGDLS and CDR2 is YYNGEE.

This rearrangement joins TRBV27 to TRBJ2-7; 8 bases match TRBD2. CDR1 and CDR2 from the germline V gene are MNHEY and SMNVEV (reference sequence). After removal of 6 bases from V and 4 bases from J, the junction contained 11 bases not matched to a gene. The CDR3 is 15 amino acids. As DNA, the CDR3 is TGTGCCAGCAGCCGGGGCGGGGGGCAGGGTTACGAGCAGTACTTC. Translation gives CASSRGGGQGYEQYF.

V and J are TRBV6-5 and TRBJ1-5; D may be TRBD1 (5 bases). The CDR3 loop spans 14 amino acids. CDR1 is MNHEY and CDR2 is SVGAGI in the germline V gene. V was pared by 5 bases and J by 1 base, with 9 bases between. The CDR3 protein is CASSTYRSNQPQHF. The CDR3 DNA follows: TGTGCCAGCAGTACTTACAGGAGCAATCAGCCCCAGCATTTT.

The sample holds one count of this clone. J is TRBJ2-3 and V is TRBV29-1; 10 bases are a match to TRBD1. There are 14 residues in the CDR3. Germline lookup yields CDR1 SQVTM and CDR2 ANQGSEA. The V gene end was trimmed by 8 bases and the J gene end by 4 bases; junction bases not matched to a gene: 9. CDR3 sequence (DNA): TGCAGCTCCTCCGGGGGACAGGGGCCAGATACGCAGTATTTT. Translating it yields CSSSGGQGPDTQYF.

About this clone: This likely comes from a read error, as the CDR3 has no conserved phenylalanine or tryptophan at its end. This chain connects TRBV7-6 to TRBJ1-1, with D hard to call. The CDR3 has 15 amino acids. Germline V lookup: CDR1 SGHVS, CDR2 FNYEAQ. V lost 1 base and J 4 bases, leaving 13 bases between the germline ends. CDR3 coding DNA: TGTGCCAGCAGCTTAGAATCAACTCCGTCCACTGAAGCTTTCCTT. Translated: CASSLESTPSTEAFL.

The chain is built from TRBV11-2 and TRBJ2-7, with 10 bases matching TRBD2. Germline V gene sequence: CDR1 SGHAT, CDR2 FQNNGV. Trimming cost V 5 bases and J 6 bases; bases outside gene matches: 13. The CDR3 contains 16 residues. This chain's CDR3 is CASSPYPTSGFAEQYF. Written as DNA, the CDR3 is TGTGCCAGCAGCCCCTACCCGACTAGCGGGTTTGCCGAGCAGTACTTC.

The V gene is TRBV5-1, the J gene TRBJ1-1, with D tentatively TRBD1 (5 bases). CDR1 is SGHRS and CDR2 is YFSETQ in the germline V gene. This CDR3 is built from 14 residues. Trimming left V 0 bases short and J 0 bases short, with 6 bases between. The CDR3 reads CASSLAGMNTEAFF. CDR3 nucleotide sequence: TGCGCCAGCAGCTTGGCAGGGATGAACACTGAAGCTTTCTTT.

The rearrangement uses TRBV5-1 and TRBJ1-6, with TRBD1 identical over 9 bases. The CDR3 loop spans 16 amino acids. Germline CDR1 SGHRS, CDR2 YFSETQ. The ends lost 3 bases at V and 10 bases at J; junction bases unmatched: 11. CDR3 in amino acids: CASSSVPGQGKSPLHF. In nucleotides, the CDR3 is TGCGCCAGCAGCTCGGTCCCGGGACAGGGTAAATCACCCCTCCACTTT. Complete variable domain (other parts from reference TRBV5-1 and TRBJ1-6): KAGVTQTPRYLIKTRGQQVTLSCSPISGHRSVSWYQQTPGQGLQFLFEYFSETQRNKGNFPGRFSGRQFSNSRSEMNVSTLELGDSALYLCASSSVPGQGKSPLHFGNGTRLTVT.

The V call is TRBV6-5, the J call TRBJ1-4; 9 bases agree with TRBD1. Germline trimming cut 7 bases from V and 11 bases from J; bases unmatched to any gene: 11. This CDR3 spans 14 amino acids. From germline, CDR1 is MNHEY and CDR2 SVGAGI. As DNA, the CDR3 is TGTGCCAGCAACTCGGGACAGGGTGAGGGGAAACTGTTTTTT. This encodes CASNSGQGEGKLFF.

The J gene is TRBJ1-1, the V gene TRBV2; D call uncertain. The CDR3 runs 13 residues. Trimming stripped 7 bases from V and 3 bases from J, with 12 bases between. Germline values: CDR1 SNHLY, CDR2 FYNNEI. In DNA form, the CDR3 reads TGTGCCAGCAATGAGGGCTATTACACTGAAGCTTTCTTT. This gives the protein CASNEGYYTEAFF.

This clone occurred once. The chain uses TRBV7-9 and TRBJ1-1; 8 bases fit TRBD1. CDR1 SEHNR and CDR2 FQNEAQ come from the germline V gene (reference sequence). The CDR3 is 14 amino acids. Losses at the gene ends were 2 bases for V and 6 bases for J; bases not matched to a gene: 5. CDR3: CASSLPDRVAEAFF. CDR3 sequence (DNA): TGTGCCAGCAGCTTACCGGACAGGGTGGCTGAAGCTTTCTTT. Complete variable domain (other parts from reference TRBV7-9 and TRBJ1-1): DTGVSQNPRHKITKRGQNVTFRCDPISEHNRLYWYRQTLGQGPEFLTYFQNEAQLEKSRLLSDRFSAERPKGSFSTLEIQRTEQGDSAMYLCASSLPDRVAEAFFGQGTRLTVV.

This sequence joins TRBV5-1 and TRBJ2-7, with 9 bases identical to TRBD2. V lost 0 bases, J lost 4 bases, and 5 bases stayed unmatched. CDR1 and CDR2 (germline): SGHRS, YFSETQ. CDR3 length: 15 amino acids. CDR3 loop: CASSLEGGGAYEQYF. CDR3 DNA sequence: TGCGCCAGCAGCTTGGAGGGCGGGGGGGCTTACGAGCAGTACTTC.

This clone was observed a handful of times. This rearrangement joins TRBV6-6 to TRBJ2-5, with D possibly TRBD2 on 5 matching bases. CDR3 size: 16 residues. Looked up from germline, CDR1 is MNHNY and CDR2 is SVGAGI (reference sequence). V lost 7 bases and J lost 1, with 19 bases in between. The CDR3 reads CASTETWRWAQETQYF. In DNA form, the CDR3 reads TGTGCCAGCACCGAAACGTGGAGGTGGGCCCAAGAGACCCAGTACTTC.

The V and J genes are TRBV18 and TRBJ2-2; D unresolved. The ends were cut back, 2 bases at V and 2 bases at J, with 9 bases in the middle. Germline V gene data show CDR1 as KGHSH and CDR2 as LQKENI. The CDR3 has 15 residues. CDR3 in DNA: TGTGCCAGCTCACCAACCCCGGTAAACACCGGGGAGCTGTTTTTT. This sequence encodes CASSPTPVNTGELFF.

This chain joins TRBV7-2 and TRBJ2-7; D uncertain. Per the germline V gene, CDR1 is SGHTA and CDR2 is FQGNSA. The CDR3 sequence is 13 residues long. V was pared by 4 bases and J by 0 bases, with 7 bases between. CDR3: CASSYPSSYEQYF. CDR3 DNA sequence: TGTGCCAGCAGCTACCCTAGCTCCTACGAGCAGTACTTC.

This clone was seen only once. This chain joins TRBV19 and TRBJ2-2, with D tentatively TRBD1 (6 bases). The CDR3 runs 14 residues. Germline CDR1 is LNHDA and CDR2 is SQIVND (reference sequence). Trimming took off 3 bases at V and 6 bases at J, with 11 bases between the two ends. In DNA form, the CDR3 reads TGTGCCAGTAGTATTGTGGGGGCGCCCGGGGAGCTGTTTTTT. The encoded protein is CASSIVGAPGELFF.